This TCR beta chain was identified during a study of response to subunit inactivated influenza vaccine. J was trimmed by 7 bases and V by 1 base; bases with no gene match: 5. CDR3 size: 14 residues. The germline gives CDR1 SGHRS, CDR2 YFSETQ. TCRdb reanalysed the RT-PCR reads using MiXCR and keeps one entry per CDR3 protein. This sample has some 570,000 distinct CDR3 sequences, with approximately 11% found just once. This clonotype turned up a few times. Another study also made use of these data, one on T cells expressing NK-cell markers. As that report states: The authors generated TCR beta cDNA through 5'RACE template switching with UMIs. CD3+CD56+NKG2C+, CD3+CD56+NKG2C- and CD3+CD56-NKG2C+ T cells, once sorted, supplied the TCR beta repertoires. Just one sequenced donor of eight was HCMV-seronegative, while seven were seropositive. A range of about 1.0-8% of CD8+ T cells consisted of dominant NKG2C+ clonotypes in six donors. No clear determination of HCMV specificity was made for expanded NKG2C+ T cell clones.

The receptor was isolated from a man aged 50-59 years who received an inactivated influenza vaccine. The sample in question was PBMCs from blood, obtained on the day of vaccination. V and J are TRBV5-1 and TRBJ2-4; 7 bases match TRBD1. CDR3: CASSLRGQANIQYF. The CDR3 bases are TGCGCCAGCAGCTTGAGAGGACAGGCCAACATTCAGTACTTC.